A few counts support the clone carrying this TCR beta chain. The data derive from a study of blood T cell repertoires in COVID-19. Looking at the study overall: Researchers got acute and convalescent COVID-19 samples from the United States, Italy and Spain.

The assay was immunoSEQ multiplex PCR, and TCRdb's table has in-frame clones only and misses some. The data contain around 50,000 clones, roughly 91% of them singletons. The V gene lost 3 bases and the J gene lost 2 bases, with 17 bases spanning the gap. The germline gives CDR1 LNHDA, CDR2 SQIVND (reference sequence). The CDR3 length is 16 residues. The chain carries TRBV19 and TRBJ2-7; D uncertain. The sequence derives from a man in his fifties or sixties with active COVID-19. Sequencing was carried out using peripheral blood. CDR3 sequence reads: CASSIRSQEEPYEQYF. The CDR3 DNA is TGTGCCAGTAGTATTCGCAGCCAGGAAGAACCCTACGAGCAGTACTTC. Based on the CDR3 plus reference TRBV19 and TRBJ2-7, the full variable domain is DGGITQSPKYLFRKEGQNVTLSCEQNLNHDAMYWYRQDPGQGLRLIYYSQIVNDFQKGDIAEGYSVSREKKESFPLTVTSAQKNPTAFYLCASSIRSQEEPYEQYFGPGTRLTVT.